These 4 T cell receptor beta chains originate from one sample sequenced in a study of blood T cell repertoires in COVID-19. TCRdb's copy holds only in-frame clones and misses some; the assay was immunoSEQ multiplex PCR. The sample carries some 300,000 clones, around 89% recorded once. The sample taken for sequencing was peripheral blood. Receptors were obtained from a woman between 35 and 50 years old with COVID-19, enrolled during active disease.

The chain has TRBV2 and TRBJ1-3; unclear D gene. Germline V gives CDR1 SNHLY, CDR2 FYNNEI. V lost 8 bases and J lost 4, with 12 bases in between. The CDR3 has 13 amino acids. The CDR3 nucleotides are TGTGCCAGCCGGAGGAGCCTAGGAAACACCATATATTTT. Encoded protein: CASRRSLGNTIYF.

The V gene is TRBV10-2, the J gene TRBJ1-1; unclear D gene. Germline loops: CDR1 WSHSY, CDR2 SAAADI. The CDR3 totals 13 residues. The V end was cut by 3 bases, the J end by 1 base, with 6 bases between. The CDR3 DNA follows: TGCGCCAGCAGTGAACGGAGGAACACTGAAGCTTTCTTT. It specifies CASSERRNTEAFF.

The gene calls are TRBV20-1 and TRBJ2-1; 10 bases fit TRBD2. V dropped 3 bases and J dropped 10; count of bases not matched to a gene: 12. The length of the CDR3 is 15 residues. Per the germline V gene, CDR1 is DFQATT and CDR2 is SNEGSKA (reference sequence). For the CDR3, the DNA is TGCAGTGCTAGTCTGAATAGCGGGGGGTTAGGGGAGCAGTTCTTC. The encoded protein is CSASLNSGGLGEQFF.

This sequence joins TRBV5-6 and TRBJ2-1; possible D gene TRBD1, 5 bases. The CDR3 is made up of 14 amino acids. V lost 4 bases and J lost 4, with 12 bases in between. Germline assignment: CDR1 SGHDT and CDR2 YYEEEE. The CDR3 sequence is CASSAGHLYNEQFF. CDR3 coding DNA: TGTGCCAGCAGCGCCGGACACCTTTACAATGAGCAGTTCTTC. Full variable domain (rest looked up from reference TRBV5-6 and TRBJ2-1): DAGVTQSPTHLIKTRGQQVTLRCSPKSGHDTVSWYQQALGQGPQFIFQYYEEEERQRGNFPDRFSGHQFPNYSSELNVNALLLGDSALYLCASSAGHLYNEQFFGPGTRLTVL.